One and the same sample provided the 16 T cell receptor beta chains below, sequenced in a study of T cells expressing NK-cell markers. TCRdb derives one entry per CDR3 protein from the 5' RACE reads, leaving out DNA. This repertoire comprises 350,000 to 400,000 distinct CDR3 sequences; its ten largest clones make up approximately 11%. Sequenced material: blood T cells: a sorted CD56 or NKG2C T cell subset, CD4+ or CD8+ T cells, or bulk PBMC T cells (not recorded which). These receptors were collected from a woman aged 45-59 years in good health.

This rearrangement joins TRBV29-1 to TRBJ2-7; TCRdb outputs TRBD2, but without DNA this stays unchecked. The CDR3 contains 11 residues. The germline V gene has CDR1 SQVTM and CDR2 ANQGSEA. CDR3 protein: CSVGLGGEQYF.

This chain joins TRBV12-3 or TRBV12-4 and TRBJ2-3; the D gene TCRdb calls, TRBD2, cannot be checked with no DNA. The CDR3 contains 16 residues. The CDR3 sequence: CASSPGGGQTTDTQYF.

The chain links TRBV5-1 to TRBJ2-2; TCRdb calls TRBD1, which cannot be checked without DNA. There are 15 residues in the CDR3. Per germline, CDR1 SGHRS and CDR2 YFSETQ. The CDR3 loop reads CASSLGQGKAGELFF.

The chain carries TRBV28 and TRBJ2-1; without DNA, the TCRdb call of TRBD2 cannot be checked. Germline V gene data show CDR1 as MDHEN and CDR2 as SYDVKM. The CDR3 is 15 amino acids. The CDR3 sequence: CASSSGTSGNREQFF.

The rearrangement uses TRBV27 and TRBJ2-7; TCRdb reports TRBD2, a call that lacks DNA to check it against. CDR3 length: 14 residues. CDR1 is MNHEY and CDR2 is SMNVEV in the germline V gene (reference sequence). CDR3 sequence: CASTTSGRTYEQYF.

This chain connects TRBV15 to TRBJ2-5. CDR3 length equals 12 residues. Germline CDR1 is LNHNV and CDR2 is YYDKDF (reference sequence). This chain's CDR3 is CATSNGPETQYF.

The chain links TRBV29-1 to TRBJ2-5; TCRdb indicates TRBD1, and absent DNA this call remains unverified. Germline V gene lookup returns CDR1 SQVTM and CDR2 ANQGSEA. CDR3 length equals 12 residues. The CDR3: CSVDRGQETQYF.

The chain joins TRBV5-1 to TRBJ2-5; TCRdb selects TRBD2, and the lack of DNA leaves this call unchecked. The CDR3 is made up of 19 amino acids. Germline CDR1 reads SGHRS; CDR2 reads YFSETQ. This CDR3 reads CASSLALSRLREADETQYF.

The rearrangement joins TRBV6-5 to TRBJ2-7; as DNA is missing, the TRBD1 call by TCRdb cannot be tested. This CDR3 contains 16 residues. CDR1 is MNHEY and CDR2 is SVGAGI in the germline V gene. CDR3 loop: CASSPGAGTGGYEQYF.

V usage is TRBV5-1 and J usage is TRBJ2-1; TCRdb outputs TRBD1, but without DNA this stays unchecked. The germline V gene encodes CDR1 SGHRS and CDR2 YFSETQ. The CDR3 sequence is 17 residues long. This chain's CDR3 is CASSLDVGAGGDNEQFF.

The chain joins TRBV13 to TRBJ2-1; TCRdb proposes TRBD1, but this gene call is untestable without DNA. CDR1 is PRHDT, CDR2 FYEKMQ, per germline (reference sequence). The CDR3 runs 15 residues. The CDR3 spells CASSFPRGQGNEQFF.

This sequence joins TRBV25-1 and TRBJ1-3. Germline CDR1 MGHDK, CDR2 SYGVNS. The CDR3 is made up of 15 amino acids. This chain's CDR3 is CASSEFGSSGNTIYF.

J is TRBJ2-7 and V is TRBV10-3; no DNA is available, so the TRBD1 call from TCRdb remains unchecked. Germline lookup yields CDR1 ENHRY and CDR2 SYGVKD. CDR3 length: 13 amino acids. The CDR3 protein is CAILRDREDEQYF.

The V gene is TRBV4-2, the J gene TRBJ2-7. CDR3 length: 15 residues. CDR1 LGHNA and CDR2 YNFKEQ come from the germline V gene. The CDR3 protein is CASSPRTSDYYEQYF.

The chain uses TRBV3-1 and TRBJ2-1; TCRdb gives TRBD1 as the D gene, but with no DNA this cannot be confirmed. Germline loops: CDR1 LGHDT, CDR2 YNNKEL (reference sequence). This CDR3 is 15 amino acids long. CDR3 sequence: CASSLPSDGYNEQFF.

The chain joins TRBV2 to TRBJ2-1; TCRdb proposes TRBD2, but this gene call is untestable without DNA. The CDR3 is 14 amino acids. Per the germline V gene, CDR1 is SNHLY and CDR2 is FYNNEI. CDR3 residues: CASRTSGLYNEQFF.